This T cell receptor beta chain was found in a study of cytomegalovirus exposure and HLA in healthy donors. The donors were part of the validation cohort, which consisted of about 130 subjects and was separate from the first cohort of several hundred subjects. Looked up from germline, CDR1 is LNHDA and CDR2 is SQIVND (reference sequence). The V end lost 5 bases, the J end lost 11 bases, and 10 bases lay between the germline ends. The CDR3 is 11 amino acids. Clones were sequenced by immunoSEQ multiplex PCR, and TCRdb holds only the in-frame ones, with some missing. The sample has about 100,000 clones, around 85% seen once. Points on this clone: Antigen: not known.

Points from the study as a whole: Cytomegalovirus-associated status was assigned to around 160 TCR beta chains. Most TCR sequences were rare, but some public TCRs occurred in many donors. In vitro assays verified that a few CMV-associated chains recognized CMV antigens specifically.

The TCR was taken from a woman aged 18-29 years in good health and CMV-seronegative. The sample consisted of PBMCs. V usage is TRBV19 and J usage is TRBJ1-5, with D possibly TRBD1 on 5 matching bases. CDR3 coding DNA: TGTGCCAGTAGTGGCAGGGCGACCCAGCATTTT. Its protein is CASSGRATQHF.